These T cell receptor beta chains were read from a single sample in a study of read filtering for tumor transcriptome and immune sequencing. TCRdb independently ran MiXCR on the reads; one entry per CDR3 protein. The profile shows some 38,000 distinct CDR3 sequences, 10% to 15% of them singletons. Sequencing was performed on a population of CD138-negative cells sorted from bone marrow. The receptors stem from a donor at least 40 years old with multiple myeloma. Both conserved end residues are part of each CDR3. A D gene is named only where the DNA matches it firmly. Rows may omit the clone size; those that give it use once, few, many or a size class.

v_call: TRBV19; j_call: TRBJ2-3; clone_size: few; d_call: TRBD1; cdr3_aa: CASSRTGYTDTQYF; cdr3_nt: TGTGCCAGTAGTCGGACAGGGTACACAGATACGCAGTATTTT
v_call: TRBV11-2; j_call: TRBJ2-6; clone_size: many; d_call: -; cdr3_aa: CASSRGTLGSGANVLTF; cdr3_nt: TGTGCCAGCAGCCGAGGGACACTCGGCTCTGGGGCCAACGTCCTGACTTTC
v_call: TRBV5-5; j_call: TRBJ1-1; clone_size: many; d_call: -; cdr3_aa: CASGGQMNTEAFF; cdr3_nt: TGTGCCAGCGGCGGACAGATGAACACTGAAGCTTTCTTT
v_call: TRBV29-1; j_call: TRBJ2-2; clone_size: many; d_call: TRBD2; cdr3_aa: CSVGTSGVTGELFF; cdr3_nt: TGCAGCGTTGGGACTAGCGGGGTAACCGGGGAGCTGTTTTTT
v_call: TRBV24-1; j_call: TRBJ2-1; clone_size: many; d_call: -; cdr3_aa: CATSDPPGDGRNEQFF; cdr3_nt: TGTGCCACCAGTGACCCTCCAGGGGACGGAAGGAATGAGCAGTTCTTC
v_call: TRBV7-8; j_call: TRBJ2-1; clone_size: many; d_call: -; cdr3_aa: CASSLEGESYNEQFF; cdr3_nt: TGTGCCAGCAGCTTAGAGGGGGAATCCTACAATGAGCAGTTCTTC
v_call: TRBV7-9; j_call: TRBJ2-7; clone_size: -; d_call: -; cdr3_aa: CASSLEGTLERYF; cdr3_nt: TGTGCCAGCAGCTTAGAGGGAACACTCGAGCGGTACTTC
v_call: TRBV4-1; j_call: TRBJ2-1; clone_size: many; d_call: -; cdr3_aa: CASSQVGPTYNEQFF; cdr3_nt: TGCGCCAGCAGCCAAGTGGGGCCAACCTACAATGAGCAGTTCTTC
v_call: TRBV9; j_call: TRBJ1-2; clone_size: many; d_call: -; cdr3_aa: CASSVGEPGGYGYTF; cdr3_nt: TGTGCCAGCAGCGTAGGAGAACCGGGGGGATATGGCTACACCTTC
v_call: TRBV7-2; j_call: TRBJ2-7; clone_size: many; d_call: -; cdr3_aa: CASTQSRSGEQYF; cdr3_nt: TGTGCCAGCACCCAAAGCAGGTCGGGCGAGCAGTACTTC
v_call: TRBV28; j_call: TRBJ2-7; clone_size: many; d_call: -; cdr3_aa: CASSPPGRAQYF; cdr3_nt: TGTGCCAGCAGTCCTCCCGGTAGGGCGCAGTACTTC
v_call: TRBV5-1; j_call: TRBJ2-1; clone_size: many; d_call: TRBD2; cdr3_aa: CASKDGGAGNEQFF; cdr3_nt: TGCGCCAGCAAGGACGGGGGGGCCGGCAATGAGCAGTTCTTC
v_call: TRBV2; j_call: TRBJ1-6; clone_size: -; d_call: -; cdr3_aa: CASGAESGSNSPLHF; cdr3_nt: TGTGCCAGCGGTGCCGAGTCGGGGTCTAATTCACCCCTCCACTTT
v_call: TRBV15; j_call: TRBJ2-3; clone_size: many; d_call: TRBD1; cdr3_aa: CATSWERTGGTDTQYF; cdr3_nt: TGTGCCACCAGCTGGGAACGGACAGGGGGCACCGATACGCAGTATTTT
v_call: TRBV2; j_call: TRBJ2-1; clone_size: many; d_call: TRBD2; cdr3_aa: CASSEEASGGLQFF; cdr3_nt: TGTGCCAGCAGTGAAGAGGCTAGCGGGGGGTTGCAGTTCTTC
v_call: TRBV7-9; j_call: TRBJ2-1; clone_size: many; d_call: TRBD2; cdr3_aa: CASSLRLASYNEQFF; cdr3_nt: TGTGCCAGCAGCTTAAGACTAGCGAGCTACAATGAGCAGTTCTTC
v_call: TRBV6-2/TRBV6-3; j_call: TRBJ2-2; clone_size: many; d_call: TRBD1; cdr3_aa: CAGSKGATGELFF; cdr3_nt: TGTGCCGGATCCAAGGGGGCCACCGGGGAGCTGTTTTTT
v_call: TRBV12-3/TRBV12-4; j_call: TRBJ1-5; clone_size: many; d_call: -; cdr3_aa: CASSPLFGGPQHF; cdr3_nt: TGTGCCAGCAGTCCCCTTTTTGGTGGGCCCCAGCATTTT
v_call: TRBV24-1; j_call: TRBJ2-2; clone_size: many; d_call: TRBD1; cdr3_aa: CATRGQGNGELFF; cdr3_nt: TGTGCCACCAGGGGACAGGGTAACGGGGAGCTGTTTTTT
v_call: TRBV11-1; j_call: TRBJ2-3; clone_size: many; d_call: -; cdr3_aa: CASSFLGGGLTDTQYF; cdr3_nt: TGTGCCAGCAGCTTCCTAGGTGGGGGTCTCACAGATACGCAGTATTTT
v_call: TRBV20-1; j_call: TRBJ1-2; clone_size: many; d_call: -; cdr3_aa: CSARVAVEANYGYTF; cdr3_nt: TGCAGTGCTAGAGTTGCAGTTGAAGCTAACTATGGCTACACCTTC
v_call: TRBV18; j_call: TRBJ1-1; clone_size: many; d_call: -; cdr3_aa: CASPGGTEAFF; cdr3_nt: TGTGCCAGCCCCGGGGGGACTGAAGCTTTCTTT
v_call: TRBV20-1; j_call: TRBJ2-7; clone_size: many; d_call: -; cdr3_aa: CSARGARDGVYEQYF; cdr3_nt: TGCAGTGCCCGAGGGGCGCGGGACGGAGTCTACGAGCAGTACTTC
v_call: TRBV28; j_call: TRBJ1-1; clone_size: many; d_call: -; cdr3_aa: CASSSRGNTEAFF; cdr3_nt: TGTGCCAGCAGTTCCAGGGGGAACACTGAAGCTTTCTTT
v_call: TRBV29-1; j_call: TRBJ2-5; clone_size: few; d_call: -; cdr3_aa: CSVSGTFKETQYF; cdr3_nt: TGCAGCGTGTCCGGGACTTTTAAAGAGACCCAGTACTTC
v_call: TRBV2; j_call: TRBJ2-5; clone_size: many; d_call: TRBD1; cdr3_aa: CASRDRDSQETQYF; cdr3_nt: TGTGCCAGCAGAGACAGGGACAGTCAAGAGACCCAGTACTTC